These 28 T cell receptor beta chains came from one sample sequenced in a study of T cell clones after liver transplantation (dated by TCRdb to about 2019). Library preparation used the immunoSEQ multiplex PCR assay. TCRdb stores this immuneACCESS table with in-frame sequences only. Part of the clones is absent; in the studies checked, under half of the shortfall reflects unresolved V genes, and no reason is known for the rest. In all, the sample holds about 15,000 clones, and 82% of those were seen once. Roughly 28% of the sample goes to the ten largest clones. The material sequenced was CD8+ T cells from blood, taken approximately 45 months after liver transplant. The receptors stem from a human patient who received a liver transplant. Some T cells seen after a transplant may have their origin in the graft donor.

This clone was found once. V and J are TRBV9 and TRBJ2-1, with D hard to call. Per germline, CDR1 SGDLS and CDR2 YYNGEE. The V end was cut by 3 bases, the J end by 2 bases, with 12 bases between. The CDR3 runs 15 residues. CDR3 amino acids: CASSALDGTYNEQFF. The DNA for the CDR3 is TGTGCCAGCAGCGCCCTGGACGGAACCTACAATGAGCAGTTCTTC.

This sequence joins TRBV7-8 and TRBJ1-1; D unclear. This CDR3 is built from 15 residues. Trimming shortened V by 2 bases and J by 1 base, and 11 bases separated the two germline ends. Germline assignment: CDR1 SGHVS and CDR2 FQNEAQ. The CDR3 loop reads CASSLTVGPNTEAFF. Here the CDR3 DNA reads TGTGCCAGCAGCTTAACGGTCGGGCCGAACACTGAAGCTTTCTTT.

The CDR3 reads CAWGDHNYGYTF. CDR3 DNA: TGTGCCTGGGGGGACCATAACTATGGCTACACCTTC. V and J are TRBV30 and TRBJ1-2; a possible D gene is TRBD1 (5 bases). The CDR3 is 12 residues long. The germline CDR1 and CDR2 sequences are GTSNPN and SVGIG (reference sequence). V shed 5 bases and J shed 1 base, with 8 bases lying between them.

The chain employs TRBV27 and TRBJ2-3; 14 nucleotides agree with TRBD2. Germline CDR1 and CDR2: MNHEY and SMNVEV (reference sequence). There are 17 residues in the CDR3. Unmatched junction bases numbered 6, after V lost 5 bases and J lost 2 bases. The CDR3 spells CASSIGTSGRVTDTQYF. CDR3 nucleotides: TGTGCCAGCAGTATAGGGACTAGCGGGAGAGTCACAGATACGCAGTATTTT.

The rearrangement uses TRBV4-1 and TRBJ1-5, with D uncertain. Germline V CDR1 and CDR2: MGHRA, YSYEKL. This CDR3 has 15 residues. Trimming took off 0 bases at V and 4 bases at J, with 10 bases between the two ends. CDR3 amino acids: CASSQDRTGNQPQHF. In DNA, the CDR3 is TGCGCCAGCAGCCAAGATAGGACGGGTAATCAGCCCCAGCATTTT.

The chain carries TRBV6-5 and TRBJ1-1; D remains unclear. The V end lost 3 bases, the J end lost 1 base, and 12 bases lay between the germline ends. Germline CDR1 and CDR2: MNHEY and SVGAGI. The CDR3 has 15 amino acids. The CDR3 coding sequence is TGTGCCAGCAGTTATATGGGTCCACCGAACACTGAAGCTTTCTTT. Protein product: CASSYMGPPNTEAFF.

This chain uses TRBV18 with TRBJ2-5; D is undetermined. The CDR3 runs to 14 residues. Germline V gene data show CDR1 as KGHSH and CDR2 as LQKENI. V shed 2 bases and J shed 4 bases, with 11 bases lying between them. The CDR3 region has the DNA TGTGCCAGCTCACCATCGGCAGGTACAGAGACCCAGTACTTC. It is translated as CASSPSAGTETQYF.

The chain uses TRBV6-5 and TRBJ1-6; 9 bases are shared with TRBD1. With V trimmed by 5 bases and J by 10 bases, 9 bases remained unmatched. The CDR3 runs to 15 residues. Germline lookup yields CDR1 MNHEY and CDR2 SVGAGI. This CDR3 is CASSLGQGFRSPLHF. The CDR3 nucleotides read TGTGCCAGCAGTCTCGGACAGGGGTTTAGGTCACCCCTCCACTTT.

The rearrangement links TRBV11-3 to TRBJ2-5; D assignment may be TRBD1 or TRBD2 (6 bases each). Germline V gene data show CDR1 as SGHNT and CDR2 as YENEEA. The V gene lost 5 bases and the J gene lost 6 bases, with 16 bases spanning the gap. The CDR3 has 14 amino acids. CDR3 in DNA: TGTGCCAGCAGCCCTCGGGGGCCCGAGAAGACCCAGTACTTC. Its protein product is CASSPRGPEKTQYF.

CDR3 in amino acids: CASSESPGGTDTQYF. For the CDR3, the DNA is TGTGCCAGCAGTGAATCTCCGGGGGGCACAGATACGCAGTATTTT. The chain recombines TRBV2 with TRBJ2-3; tentatively, D is TRBD2 (6 bases). Trimming stripped 2 bases from V and 1 base from J, with 10 bases between. CDR1 and CDR2 (germline): SNHLY, FYNNEI. The length of the CDR3 is 15 residues.

The chain combines TRBV6-1 with TRBJ2-7; 7 bases are shared with TRBD2. The CDR3 sequence is 15 residues long. Germline CDR1 and CDR2: MNHNS and SASEGT. Trimming took 4 bases from V and 5 from J; bases not matched to a gene: 11. CDR3 in amino acids: CASSVTGGAFHEQYF. For the CDR3, the DNA is TGTGCCAGCAGTGTTACGGGGGGAGCCTTCCACGAGCAGTACTTC.

This chain links TRBV6-5 with TRBJ2-1; TRBD1 matches 7 bases. The V gene end was trimmed by 4 bases and the J gene end by 10 bases; junction bases not matched to a gene: 7. Germline V gene sequence: CDR1 MNHEY, CDR2 SVGAGI. This CDR3 region has 13 residues. The CDR3 is CASSFHRGGEQFF. The CDR3 DNA reads TGTGCCAGCAGTTTCCACAGGGGCGGGGAGCAGTTCTTC.

Only a few counts were recorded for this clone. The germline gene is not matched at one end of the junction; a read error may be the cause. V and J are TRBV4-1 and TRBJ1-1; TRBD1 matches 8 bases. Germline CDR1 reads MGHRA; CDR2 reads YSYEKL. The CDR3 extends over 18 amino acids. CDR3 nucleotide sequence: TGCGCCAGCAGCGAAGACCGTGGCGGAACAGGGGGTAACACTGAAGCTTTCTTT. Amino acid sequence: CASSEDRGGTGGNTEAFF.

The chain couples TRBV19 to TRBJ1-3; no clear D. The CDR3 sequence is 14 residues long. Between the trimmed V and J ends, which lost 5 bases and 4 bases, there was a span of 12 bases. Germline values: CDR1 LNHDA, CDR2 SQIVND (reference sequence). CDR3 protein: CASSPVGDGNTIYF. The CDR3 DNA sequence: TGTGCCAGTAGTCCCGTAGGAGACGGAAACACCATATATTTT.

V and J are TRBV19 and TRBJ1-1, with D perhaps TRBD1 (5 bases). Germline CDR1 LNHDA, CDR2 SQIVND (reference sequence). Trimming left V 5 bases short and J 1 base short, with 11 bases between. The CDR3 extends over 14 amino acids. CDR3 DNA: TGTGCCAGTAGTCCTGGGACGGCGAACACTGAAGCTTTCTTT. This codes for CASSPGTANTEAFF.

This sequence joins TRBV7-1 and TRBJ2-5; D tentatively fits TRBD1 or TRBD2 (5 bases each). TRBV7-1 is marked as an open reading frame, function uncertain. The CDR3 length is 13 residues. V lost 5 bases, J lost 3 bases, and 10 bases lay in between. Written as DNA, the CDR3 is TGTGCCAGCAGCAACCGGGACGAAGAGACCCAGTACTTC. Translating it yields CASSNRDEETQYF.

This clone was seen a handful of times. V gene TRBV5-1 combines with J gene TRBJ2-1; weak D call: TRBD2 (5 bases). V was pared by 0 bases and J by 1 base, with 8 bases between. CDR1 SGHRS and CDR2 YFSETQ come from the germline V gene. This CDR3 has 15 amino acids. The CDR3 is CASSLVQRSYNEQFF. Written as DNA, the CDR3 is TGCGCCAGCAGCTTGGTTCAGCGGTCCTACAATGAGCAGTTCTTC.

V and J are TRBV5-8 and TRBJ2-7; no clear D gene. The CDR3 spans 14 residues. Deletions cut 0 bases from V and 1 base from J, with 8 bases between. In germline, CDR1 is SGHTS, CDR2 YDEGEE. CDR3 nucleotides: TGTGCCAGCAGCTTGGGGTCGCGGTCCTACGAGCAGTACTTC. Its translation is CASSLGSRSYEQYF.

The CDR3 nucleotides are TGTGCCAGCAGCCCGGGGATCTCCGACTACAATGAGCAGTTCTTC. It encodes CASSPGISDYNEQFF. This sequence joins TRBV9 and TRBJ2-1; tentative D call: TRBD2 (5 bases). The CDR3 length is 15 residues. The germline gives CDR1 SGDLS, CDR2 YYNGEE. The germline V and J ends were trimmed by 4 bases and 3 bases, with 14 bases remaining between them.

The chain carries TRBV9 and TRBJ1-2; possibly TRBD1 for D (5 bases). This CDR3 region has 15 residues. The V end lost 3 bases, the J end lost 4 bases, and 16 bases lay between the germline ends. Germline CDR1 SGDLS, CDR2 YYNGEE. CDR3 coding DNA: TGTGCCAGCAGCGCCAATCAGGGAGAACCCTATGGCTACACCTTC. Amino acids: CASSANQGEPYGYTF.

The rearrangement joins TRBV25-1 to TRBJ1-2; D is uncertain. CDR1 is MGHDK, CDR2 SYGVNS, per germline. The CDR3 is 12 amino acids. Trimming left V 5 bases short and J 2 bases short, with 6 bases between. The CDR3 nucleotides are TGTGCCAGCAGTTATCTAAACTATGGCTACACCTTC. This gives the protein CASSYLNYGYTF.

V usage is TRBV7-4 and J usage is TRBJ1-1; no firm D call. This CDR3 comprises 11 residues. V was trimmed by 8 bases and J by 5 bases, leaving 9 bases between them. Germline lookup yields CDR1 SGHVT and CDR2 SQSDAQ. Here the CDR3 reads CASLGTTEAFF. The CDR3 coding sequence is TGTGCCAGCTTAGGCACGACTGAAGCTTTCTTT.

The CDR3 DNA reads TGTGCCAGCAGATCCACCCCAGATACGCAGTATTTT. Residues: CASRSTPDTQYF. The V call is TRBV27, the J call TRBJ2-3, with no clear D. CDR1 is MNHEY, CDR2 SMNVEV, per germline (reference sequence). The CDR3 loop spans 12 amino acids. V gave up 6 bases and J gave up 4 bases, with 8 bases separating them.

This chain uses TRBV27 with TRBJ1-5; D is possibly TRBD1 (5 bases). V dropped 6 bases and J dropped 0 bases, with 6 bases sitting between them. The CDR3 runs to 13 residues. Germline-derived CDR1 and CDR2 are MNHEY and SMNVEV (reference sequence). The CDR3 reads CASRDSSNQPQHF. CDR3 coding DNA: TGTGCCAGCAGAGACAGTAGCAATCAGCCCCAGCATTTT.

This chain connects TRBV5-1 to TRBJ1-1; weak D call: TRBD1 (5 bases). V shed 0 bases and J shed 7 bases, with 7 bases lying between them. The CDR3 extends over 12 amino acids. Germline CDR1 SGHRS, CDR2 YFSETQ. The CDR3 sequence is CASSLGGIEAFF. The DNA of the CDR3 is TGCGCCAGCAGCTTGGGGGGGATTGAAGCTTTCTTT. The entire variable domain, with the rest obtained from reference TRBV5-1 and TRBJ1-1, is as follows: KAGVTQTPRYLIKTRGQQVTLSCSPISGHRSVSWYQQTPGQGLQFLFEYFSETQRNKGNFPGRFSGRQFSNSRSEMNVSTLELGDSALYLCASSLGGIEAFFGQGTRLTVV.

This clone was recorded once. For the CDR3, the DNA is TGTGCCAGCAGTCCGGGACTAGAGGGGTTCAATGAGCAGTTCTTC. Translation: CASSPGLEGFNEQFF. V usage is TRBV27 and J usage is TRBJ2-1; 8 bases line up with TRBD2. CDR1 MNHEY and CDR2 SMNVEV come from the germline V gene (reference sequence). With 5 bases clipped from V and 6 bases from J, the junction kept 9 bases outside the gene matches. This CDR3 region has 15 residues.

This rearrangement joins TRBV19 to TRBJ2-7, with D uncertain. Germline lookup yields CDR1 LNHDA and CDR2 SQIVND (reference sequence). The CDR3 sequence is 13 residues long. V lost 2 bases and J 1 base, leaving 6 bases between the germline ends. The CDR3 DNA reads TGTGCCAGTAGTATATATAGGTCCTACGAGCAGTACTTC. This translates into CASSIYRSYEQYF. Using reference TRBV19 and TRBJ2-7 for the parts outside the CDR3, the full variable domain is DGGITQSPKYLFRKEGQNVTLSCEQNLNHDAMYWYRQDPGQGLRLIYYSQIVNDFQKGDIAEGYSVSREKKESFPLTVTSAQKNPTAFYLCASSIYRSYEQYFGPGTRLTVT.

The V call is TRBV5-6, the J call TRBJ1-1; D not certain. The CDR3 extends over 16 amino acids. Germline loops: CDR1 SGHDT, CDR2 YYEEEE. V was clipped by 4 bases and J by 6 bases, with 22 bases between them. CDR3 residues: CASSVLSRPSEAEAFF. The CDR3 DNA follows: TGTGCCAGCAGCGTCTTATCGCGTCCCTCGGAAGCTGAAGCTTTCTTT.